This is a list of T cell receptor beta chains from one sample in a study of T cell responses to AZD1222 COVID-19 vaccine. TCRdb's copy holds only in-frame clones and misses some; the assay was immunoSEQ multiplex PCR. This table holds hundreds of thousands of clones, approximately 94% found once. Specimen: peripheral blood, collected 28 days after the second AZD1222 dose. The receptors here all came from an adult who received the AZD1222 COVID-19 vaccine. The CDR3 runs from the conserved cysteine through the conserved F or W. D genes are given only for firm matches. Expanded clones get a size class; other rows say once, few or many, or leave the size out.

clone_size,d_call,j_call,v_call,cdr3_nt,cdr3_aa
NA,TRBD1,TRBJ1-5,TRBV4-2,TGTGCCAGCAGCCAAGATGGGGACAGGGGGAATCAGCCCCAGCATTTT,CASSQDGDRGNQPQHF
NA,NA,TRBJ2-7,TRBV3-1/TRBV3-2,TGTGCCAGCAGCAACCGGGACCCCCAAGAAGAGCAGTACTTC,CASSNRDPQEEQYF
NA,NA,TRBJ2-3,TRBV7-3,TGTGCCAGCAGCCGCTCGGCCTACACAGATACGCAGTATTTT,CASSRSAYTDTQYF
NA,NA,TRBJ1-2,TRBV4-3,TGCGCCAGCAGCCAAGTTGGAGGGCCAGCAGGGAGCTACACCTTC,CASSQVGGPAGSYTF
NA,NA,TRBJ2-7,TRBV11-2,TGTGCCAGCAGCTCTCGGGCGTACGAGCAGTACTTC,CASSSRAYEQYF
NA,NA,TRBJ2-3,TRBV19,TGTGCCAAGGGGGGGATCCCAGATACGCAGTATTTT,CAKGGIPDTQYF
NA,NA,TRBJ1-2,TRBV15,TGTGCCACCAGCAGAGCCATGGGCTTTGGGGATGGCTACACCTTC,CATSRAMGFGDGYTF
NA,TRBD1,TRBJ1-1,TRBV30,TGTGCCTGGAGTGCCCGCGGGACAGAGAACACTGAAGCTTTCTTT,CAWSARGTENTEAFF
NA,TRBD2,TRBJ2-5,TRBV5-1,TGCGCCAGCACGCCTAGCGGGGGGGAGACCCAGTACTTC,CASTPSGGETQYF
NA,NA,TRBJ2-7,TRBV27,TGTGCCAGCAGTTATGGGACACAGAGCTCCTACGAGCAGTACTTC,CASSYGTQSSYEQYF
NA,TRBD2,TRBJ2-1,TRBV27,TGTGCCAGCAGTCCGGGGACTAGCGGGGCCCTCGGGAATGAGCAGTTCTTC,CASSPGTSGALGNEQFF
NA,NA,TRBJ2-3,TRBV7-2,TGTGCCAGCAGCTTTCGATCCTACACAGATACGCAGTATTTT,CASSFRSYTDTQYF
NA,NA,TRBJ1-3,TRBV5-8,TGTGCCAGCAGCTTCACGCTCTCTGGAAACACCATATATTTT,CASSFTLSGNTIYF
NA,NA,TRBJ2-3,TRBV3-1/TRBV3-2,TGTGCCAGCAGCCAAGATACGGGGACAGATACGCAGTATTTT,CASSQDTGTDTQYF
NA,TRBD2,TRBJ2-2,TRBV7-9,TGTGCCAGCAGCCAAGGGACTAGCGGGAGGTACACCGGGGAGCTGTTTTTT,CASSQGTSGRYTGELFF
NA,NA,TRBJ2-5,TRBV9,TGTGCCAGCAGCGTAGATACCTGGGGGACCCAGTACTTC,CASSVDTWGTQYF
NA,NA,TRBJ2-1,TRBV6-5,TGTGCCAGCAGTTACGAGGCAGGGGGGAATGAGCAGTTCTTC,CASSYEAGGNEQFF
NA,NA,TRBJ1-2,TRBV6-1,TGTGCCAGCAGTTCCAGGGGATCCGACTATGGCTACACCTTC,CASSSRGSDYGYTF
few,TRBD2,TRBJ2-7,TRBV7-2,TGTGCCAGCAGCTCGCAGGGCGGGAGGGACTACGAGCAGTACTTC,CASSSQGGRDYEQYF
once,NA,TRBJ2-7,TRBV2,TGTGCCAGCAGTGAAAACAGCCCTAGGCTATCCGAGCAGTACTTC,CASSENSPRLSEQYF
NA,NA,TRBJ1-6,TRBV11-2,TGTGCCAGCAGCTTAGGGGGAAGGCCACCCCTCCACTTT,CASSLGGRPPLHF
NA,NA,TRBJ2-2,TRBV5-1,TGCGCCAGCAGCCTCCCTACAGGGAACATAATCACCGGGGAGCTGTTTTTT,CASSLPTGNIITGELFF
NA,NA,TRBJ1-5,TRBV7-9,TGTGCCAGCAGCCCAGAGGGGAATCAGCCCCAGCATTTT,CASSPEGNQPQHF
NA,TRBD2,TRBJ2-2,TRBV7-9,TGTGCCAGCAGCCTGACTAGCGGGAGAAGCGACACCGGGGAGCTGTTTTTT,CASSLTSGRSDTGELFF
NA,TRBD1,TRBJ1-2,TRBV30,TGTGCCCCCGAAGGTGACAGGGGGCGAGGTGGCTACACCTTC,CAPEGDRGRGGYTF
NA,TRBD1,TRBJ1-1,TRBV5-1,TGCGCCAGCAGTTTCCCACAGGGGATGAACACTGAAGCTTTCTTT,CASSFPQGMNTEAFF
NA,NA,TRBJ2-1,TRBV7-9,TGTGCCAGCAGCCCCACCCCCTCGGGACGGCGACACAATGAGCAGTTCTTC,CASSPTPSGRRHNEQFF
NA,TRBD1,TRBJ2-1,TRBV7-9,TGTGCCAGCAGGGCGGACAGGGGGCGCGCCTACAATGAGCAGTTCTTC,CASRADRGRAYNEQFF
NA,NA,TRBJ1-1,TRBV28,TGTGCCAGCAGTTTACGGGGGCTGACTGAAGCTTTCTTT,CASSLRGLTEAFF
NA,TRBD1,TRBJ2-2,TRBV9,TGTGCCAGCAGCTTCCAGGCGGGACAGGGGGCCGGGGAGCTGTTTTTT,CASSFQAGQGAGELFF
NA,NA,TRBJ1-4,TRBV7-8,TGTGCCAGCAGCTTACGGGAATGGGGTGAAAAACTGTTTTTT,CASSLREWGEKLFF
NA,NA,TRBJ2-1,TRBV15,TGTGCCACCAGCAGGCCGGGGGCCTACAATGAGCAGTTCTTC,CATSRPGAYNEQFF
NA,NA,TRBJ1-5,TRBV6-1,TGTGCCAGCAGTGAATGGGCGGACCCCAGGTACCTGGCCCAGCATTTT,CASSEWADPRYLAQHF
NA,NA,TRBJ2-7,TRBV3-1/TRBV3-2,TGTGCCAGCAGTCCGTCCCCCCTAGTTCCCCACGAGCAGTACTTC,CASSPSPLVPHEQYF
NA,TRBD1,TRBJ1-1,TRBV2,TGTGCCAGCAGTGATTCGACAGGGAGGACTGAAGCTTTCTTT,CASSDSTGRTEAFF
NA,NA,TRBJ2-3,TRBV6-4,TGTGCCAGCAGTGACTTACAGGGTGGCACAGATACGCAGTATTTT,CASSDLQGGTDTQYF
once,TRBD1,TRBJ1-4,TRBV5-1,TGCGCCAGCAGCTTAGGGGTCGGACAGGGGGGTGAAAAACTGTTTTTT,CASSLGVGQGGEKLFF
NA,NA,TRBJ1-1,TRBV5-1,TGCGCCAGCAGCTTAAGGGCCGGGAACACTGAAGCTTTCTTT,CASSLRAGNTEAFF
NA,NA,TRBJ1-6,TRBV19,TGTGCCAGTAGTATACTCGGAAATTCACCCCTCCACTTT,CASSILGNSPLHF
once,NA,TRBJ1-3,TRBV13,TGTGCCAGCAGCTTACGGAGCTCTGGAAACACCATATATTTT,CASSLRSSGNTIYF
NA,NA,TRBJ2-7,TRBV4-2,TGTGCCAGCAGCCCCGGGACGTCTTCCTACGAGCAGTACTTC,CASSPGTSSYEQYF
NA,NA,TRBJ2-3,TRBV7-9,TGTGCCAGCAGCTTATACGGAGATACGCAGTATTTT,CASSLYGDTQYF
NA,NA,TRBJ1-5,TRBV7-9,TGTGCCAGCAGCCCTAGAGAAGCTCTGCCCCAGCATTTT,CASSPREALPQHF
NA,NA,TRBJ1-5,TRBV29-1,TGCAGCGTTGAAATAGGATCCAATCAGCCCCAGCATTTT,CSVEIGSNQPQHF
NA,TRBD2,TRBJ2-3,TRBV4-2,TGTGCCAGCAGCTGGACTAGCAGAGGCACAGATACGCAGTATTTT,CASSWTSRGTDTQYF
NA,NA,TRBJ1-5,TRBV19,TGTGCCAGTCGGCTGAAGGACTATAGCAATCAGCCCCAGCATTTT,CASRLKDYSNQPQHF
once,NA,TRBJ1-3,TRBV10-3,TGTGCCATCAGGCCTTCTTTTCTCGGAAACACCATATATTTT,CAIRPSFLGNTIYF
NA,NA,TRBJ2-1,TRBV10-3,TGTGCCATCAGTGAGTCGAGGGGGGGCAGTGAGCAGTTCTTC,CAISESRGGSEQFF
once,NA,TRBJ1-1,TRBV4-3,TGCGCCAGCAGCCCCCGCCCCGGCGGCGCTGAAGCTTTCTTT,CASSPRPGGAEAFF
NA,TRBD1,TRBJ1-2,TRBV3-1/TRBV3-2,TGTGCCAGCAGCCGGACAGGGCCAGCTAACTATGGCTACACCTTC,CASSRTGPANYGYTF
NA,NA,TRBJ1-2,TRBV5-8,TGTGCCAGCAGCTTGAGGGTTCATGGCTACACCTTC,CASSLRVHGYTF
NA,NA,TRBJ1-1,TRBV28,TGTGCCAGCAGTTCCGGCGGCACTGAAGCTTTCTTT,CASSSGGTEAFF
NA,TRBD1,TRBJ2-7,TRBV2,TGTGCCAGCAGGCAGGGGACAGGGGGCAATCACGAGCAGTACTTC,CASRQGTGGNHEQYF
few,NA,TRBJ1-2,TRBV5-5,TGTGCCAGCAGCTCCTCGAACTCTAACTATGGCTACACCTTC,CASSSSNSNYGYTF
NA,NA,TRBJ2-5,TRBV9,TGTGCCAGCTCGCTAGGGGTTGAAGAGACCCAGTACTTC,CASSLGVEETQYF
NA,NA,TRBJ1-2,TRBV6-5,TGTGCCAGCAGTCCCAACCCTGACGGCTACTATGGCTACACCTTC,CASSPNPDGYYGYTF